Listed below are T cell receptor beta chains from one sample, sequenced in a study of blood T cell repertoires in COVID-19. Using immunoSEQ multiplex PCR, the repertoire was profiled, and TCRdb retains in-frame clones only, with some absent. The sample contains tens of thousands of clones, 83% of which appear only once. Material for sequencing was peripheral blood. The receptor source for this set is a man in his forties or fifties with acute or convalescent COVID-19. The CDR3 runs from the conserved cysteine through the conserved F or W.

J,V,CDR3
TRBJ1-1,TRBV7-9,CASSSQGDTEAFF
TRBJ1-1,TRBV10-1,CASTPGGDTTEAFF
TRBJ1-1,TRBV19,CASSIDQGAVNTEAFF
TRBJ1-5,TRBV28,CASSLRSYGQFNQPQHF
TRBJ2-5,TRBV3-1/TRBV3-2,CASSRDSRSETQYF
TRBJ2-5,TRBV5-1,CASSLFRGQETQYF
TRBJ2-7,TRBV6-1,CASSEGWTGTYEQYF
TRBJ1-3,TRBV6-5,CASSYSQAYSGNTIYF
TRBJ2-7,TRBV5-1,CASSLFRVQDEQYF
TRBJ1-3,TRBV5-6,CASSWDRGNTIYF
TRBJ2-2,TRBV7-9,CASSPWLQSGELFF
TRBJ1-4,TRBV10-2,CASSDGQGRGEKLFF
TRBJ1-4,TRBV10-1,CASSESTPDRVGEKLFF
TRBJ2-5,TRBV6-5,CASSPLAGGQETQYF
TRBJ1-5,TRBV5-6,CASSLYGGGPSNQPQHF
TRBJ1-4,TRBV5-1,CASSLEGIMAEKLFF
TRBJ2-5,TRBV7-6,CASSPYGPNQGETQYF
TRBJ2-1,TRBV30,CAWSVGGAYNEQFF
TRBJ2-3,TRBV10-1,CASSPSGRGGDTDTQYF
TRBJ1-5,TRBV18,CASSEGGDQPQHF
TRBJ1-2,TRBV6-5,CASSYPGTTSNYGYTF
TRBJ1-1,TRBV5-1,CASSFSGATEAFF
TRBJ2-5,TRBV15,CATSRDTGGGRETQYF
TRBJ2-7,TRBV18,CASSGDRGLYEQYF
TRBJ2-7,TRBV10-3,CAISEPDRSPLEQYF
TRBJ2-7,TRBV4-1,CASSRMDRITTYEQYF
TRBJ2-7,TRBV6-6,CASSPWGTGSYEQYF
TRBJ1-2,TRBV2,CASSEWGGGSYGYTF
TRBJ2-2,TRBV18,CASSPPSLLGELFF
TRBJ1-5,TRBV5-4,CASSQDDQPQHF
TRBJ2-7,TRBV28,CASSFLRGLKSGEQYF
TRBJ2-5,TRBV29-1,CSVRQGTPRGTQYF
TRBJ2-1,TRBV18,CASSPPLRGGEGEQFF
TRBJ1-5,TRBV4-1,CASSQDTSGSNQPQHF
TRBJ2-1,TRBV5-1,CASSFRLERGAYNEQFF
TRBJ2-3,TRBV28,CASIPGGFTDTQYF
TRBJ2-7,TRBV4-2,CASSPDRGFAYEQYF
TRBJ1-1,TRBV19,CASSSQVMNTEAFF